The next 27 T cell receptor beta chains were all read from a single sample in a study of blood T cell repertoires in COVID-19 (TCRdb year 2020). The method was the immunoSEQ multiplex PCR assay. TCRdb holds this immuneACCESS table with in-frame rearrangements only. Some clones are missing; in checked studies, unresolved V genes explain under half, and the rest has no known cause. The sample profile shows around 240,000 clones; roughly 88% of them were found once. The ten top clones hold approximately 1.3% of the sample. The sequencing sample was made of peripheral blood. The receptors derive from a woman aged 40-49 years who had recovered from COVID-19.

The chain's CDR3 is CASPKGGLYEQYF. CDR3 bases: TGTGCCAGCCCTAAAGGGGGCCTCTACGAGCAGTACTTC. V usage is TRBV5-8 and J usage is TRBJ2-7, with 7 nucleotides matching TRBD1. V gave up 7 bases and J gave up 3 bases; unmatched junction bases: 7. Germline V gene sequence: CDR1 SGHTS, CDR2 YDEGEE. The CDR3 loop spans 13 amino acids.

This chain uses TRBV4-3 with TRBJ2-2, with D possibly matching TRBD1 (5 bases). V was shortened by 0 bases and J by 6 bases, with 17 bases between the two germline ends. This CDR3 spans 17 amino acids. The germline gives CDR1 LGHNA, CDR2 YSLEER. This CDR3 is CASSQDRFSQAAGELFF. In nucleotides, the CDR3 is TGCGCCAGCAGCCAAGATCGCTTTTCACAGGCGGCCGGGGAGCTGTTTTTT.

The chain is built from TRBV4-1 and TRBJ1-1, with 7 nucleotides matching TRBD1. J was trimmed by 4 bases and V by 0 bases; bases with no gene match: 14. CDR1 and CDR2 from the germline V gene are MGHRA and YSYEKL. The CDR3 length is 18 residues. CDR3 sequence (DNA): TGCGCCAGCAGCCAAGATCTGCGAGTTCGGGACAGAAGCACTGAAGCTTTCTTT. It encodes CASSQDLRVRDRSTEAFF.

This CDR3 reads CASSLSTRPGTSGVRWTYEQYF. Written as DNA, the CDR3 is TGTGCCAGCAGTCTCTCTACGAGGCCCGGGACTAGCGGGGTGAGGTGGACCTACGAGCAGTACTTC. The gene calls are TRBV28 and TRBJ2-7; 13 positions agree with TRBD2. V lost 5 bases to trimming and J lost 2 bases; unmatched junction nucleotides: 24. Germline V gene sequence: CDR1 MDHEN, CDR2 SYDVKM. CDR3 length: 22 amino acids.

This clone showed up many times. The chain employs TRBV5-1 and TRBJ1-1; TRBD1 aligns across 7 bases. This CDR3 is 13 amino acids long. Germline trimming cut 7 bases from V and 1 base from J; bases unmatched to any gene: 4. The germline V gene has CDR1 SGHRS and CDR2 YFSETQ. CDR3 sequence reads: CASSGTANTEAFF. The CDR3 region has the DNA TGCGCCAGCTCCGGGACAGCGAACACTGAAGCTTTCTTT.

CDR3 sequence: CATSRKLRGSDTQYF. The CDR3 coding sequence is TGTGCCACCAGCAGAAAACTCAGGGGTTCAGATACGCAGTATTTT. The chain uses TRBV15 and TRBJ2-3, with D maybe TRBD1 (6 bases). CDR1 and CDR2 from the germline V gene are LNHNV and YYDKDF (reference sequence). The CDR3 spans 15 residues. V dropped 2 bases and J dropped 4 bases, with 13 bases sitting between them.

J is TRBJ1-6 and V is TRBV2, with a possible D match to TRBD1 (5 bases). The germline V gene has CDR1 SNHLY and CDR2 FYNNEI. The CDR3 contains 11 residues. Trimming cost V 8 bases and J 9 bases, with 8 bases left between them. CDR3 sequence (DNA): TGTGCCAGCCATCAGGGTTCACCCCTCCACTTT. It codes for CASHQGSPLHF. The full variable domain, completed using reference TRBV2 and TRBJ1-6, is EPEVTQTPSHQVTQMGQEVILRCVPISNHLYFYWYRQILGQKVEFLVSFYNNEISEKSEIFDDQFSVERPDGSNFTLKIRSTKLEDSAMYFCASHQGSPLHFGNGTRLTVT.

The chain uses TRBV19 and TRBJ1-1; 9 nucleotides line up with TRBD1. Germline-derived CDR1 and CDR2 are LNHDA and SQIVND (reference sequence). V dropped 3 bases and J dropped 1; count of bases not matched to a gene: 3. CDR3 size: 15 residues. CDR3 residues: CASSIKGQGNTEAFF. CDR3 nucleotide sequence: TGTGCCAGTAGTATTAAGGGACAGGGGAACACTGAAGCTTTCTTT.

This clone was seen only a few times. J is TRBJ2-3 and V is TRBV7-2; D is possibly TRBD1 (5 bases). The CDR3 is made up of 16 amino acids. Germline CDR1 is SGHTA and CDR2 is FQGNSA. V lost 5 bases and J 2 bases, leaving 17 bases between the germline ends. In DNA, the CDR3 is TGTGCCAGCAGCCCCCGTCGGCAGGGAACCACAGATACGCAGTATTTT. It codes for CASSPRRQGTTDTQYF.

The table lists this clone with a count of one. This chain joins TRBV12-3 or TRBV12-4 and TRBJ1-1; D unclear. Between the trimmed V and J ends, which lost 6 bases and 1 base, there was a span of 9 bases. This CDR3 region has 13 residues. CDR3 protein: CASSRSTNTEAFF. For the CDR3, the DNA is TGTGCCAGCAGCCGTTCTACGAACACTGAAGCTTTCTTT.

The V gene is TRBV5-6, the J gene TRBJ2-1, with D possibly being TRBD1 (6 bases). The CDR3 is 13 amino acids. Germline lookup yields CDR1 SGHDT and CDR2 YYEEEE. V was shortened by 7 bases and J by 8 bases, with 16 bases between the two germline ends. The DNA for the CDR3 is TGTGCCAGCTACAGGGTGGGCCGCGATGAGCAGTTCTTC. It translates to CASYRVGRDEQFF.

In its sample, this clone was seen a few times. The chain combines TRBV11-2 with TRBJ1-6, with D unclear. The V end was cut by 2 bases, the J end by 7 bases, with 12 bases between. Looked up from germline, CDR1 is SGHAT and CDR2 is FQNNGV. This CDR3 has 15 residues. The CDR3 protein is CASSLWGSGNSPLHF. CDR3 nucleotides: TGTGCCAGCAGCTTATGGGGTTCGGGGAATTCACCCCTCCACTTT.

This chain links TRBV7-8 with TRBJ2-3; no clear D. The CDR3 sequence is 13 residues long. V was cut by 0 bases and J by 6 bases, with 7 bases left in between. Germline V lookup: CDR1 SGHVS, CDR2 FQNEAQ. CDR3: CASSLASSDTQYF. The CDR3 DNA follows: TGTGCCAGCAGCTTAGCGTCGTCTGATACGCAGTATTTT.

This sequence joins TRBV5-6 and TRBJ1-1; TRBD1 is a possible D gene (6 bases). The V and J ends lost 4 bases and 8 bases respectively, with 9 bases between them. CDR1 is SGHDT, CDR2 YYEEEE, per germline. This CDR3 has 11 residues. The DNA of the CDR3 is TGTGCCAGCAGCACCAGGGGAGAAGCTTTCTTT. Its protein product is CASSTRGEAFF.

V is TRBV11-1 and J is TRBJ1-1; 8 nucleotides match TRBD1. The germline V gene encodes CDR1 SGHAT and CDR2 FQDESV (reference sequence). With 11 bases clipped from V and 3 bases from J, the junction kept 5 bases outside the gene matches. This CDR3 spans 12 amino acids. CDR3 sequence reads: CASTDRDTEAFF. CDR3 DNA: TGTGCCTCCACGGACAGGGACACTGAAGCTTTCTTT.

This rearrangement joins TRBV30 to TRBJ2-2; 9 bases are a match to TRBD1. In germline, CDR1 is GTSNPN, CDR2 SVGIG (reference sequence). This CDR3 region has 14 residues. After removal of 4 bases from V and 6 bases from J, the junction contained 6 bases not matched to a gene. The DNA for the CDR3 is TGTGCCTGGATTAGACAGGGGGGATCCGGGGAGCTGTTTTTT. Its translation: CAWIRQGGSGELFF.

The rearrangement uses TRBV5-1 and TRBJ2-1, with D possibly TRBD1 on 5 matching bases. CDR1 is SGHRS and CDR2 is YFSETQ in the germline V gene. Trimming shortened V by 2 bases and J by 7 bases, and 13 bases separated the two germline ends. The CDR3 spans 14 residues. This CDR3 reads CASSLPRQLNEQFF. CDR3 DNA sequence: TGCGCCAGCAGCTTACCCAGACAGTTAAATGAGCAGTTCTTC. Complete variable domain (other parts from reference TRBV5-1 and TRBJ2-1): KAGVTQTPRYLIKTRGQQVTLSCSPISGHRSVSWYQQTPGQGLQFLFEYFSETQRNKGNFPGRFSGRQFSNSRSEMNVSTLELGDSALYLCASSLPRQLNEQFFGPGTRLTVL.

The chain uses TRBV11-2 and TRBJ2-4; TRBD2 matches 10 bases. Germline lookup yields CDR1 SGHAT and CDR2 FQNNGV. This CDR3 comprises 17 residues. V gave up 1 base and J gave up 6 bases; unmatched junction bases: 9. The chain's CDR3 is CASSLGAGGPEGNIQYF. The CDR3 nucleotides read TGTGCCAGCAGCTTAGGAGCGGGGGGGCCTGAGGGAAACATTCAGTACTTC.

V is TRBV7-2 and J is TRBJ2-1; the D gene is possibly TRBD1 (5 bases). CDR1 is SGHTA and CDR2 is FQGNSA in the germline V gene. Deletions cut 3 bases from V and 3 bases from J, with 12 bases between. CDR3 length equals 15 residues. Written as DNA, the CDR3 is TGTGCCAGCAGCTTCGCAGGGTCCTTCTACAATGAGCAGTTCTTC. It yields the protein CASSFAGSFYNEQFF.

The chain couples TRBV3-1 (or the pseudogene TRBV3-2) to TRBJ1-6; 11 positions agree with TRBD1. V was clipped by 3 bases and J by 7 bases; unmatched bases: 11. Germline CDR1 reads LGHDT; CDR2 reads YNNKEL (reference sequence). CDR3 size: 18 residues. CDR3 nucleotides: TGTGCCAGCAGCCATCGGGACAGGGGGAATGTAGGGAATTCACCCCTCCACTTT. It specifies CASSHRDRGNVGNSPLHF.

This clone turned up a few times. V is TRBV4-3 and J is TRBJ2-1; 10 bases are shared with TRBD2. Germline assignment: CDR1 LGHNA and CDR2 YSLEER. The CDR3 sequence is 17 residues long. Losses at the gene ends were 0 bases for V and 7 bases for J; bases not matched to a gene: 9. The CDR3 DNA sequence: TGCGCCAGCAGCCAAGATCCGGGGCTAGCGGGGGCGAATGAGCAGTTCTTC. Amino acid sequence: CASSQDPGLAGANEQFF.

The rearrangement links TRBV29-1 to TRBJ1-4, with D unresolved. The CDR3 has 15 residues. The germline CDR1 and CDR2 sequences are SQVTM and ANQGSEA. Deletions cut 3 bases from V and 4 bases from J, with 15 bases between. Here the CDR3 reads CSVEGGQVDNEKLFF. Written as DNA, the CDR3 is TGCAGCGTTGAGGGCGGGCAGGTCGATAATGAAAAACTGTTTTTT.

J is TRBJ2-7 and V is TRBV6-5; TRBD1 is a possible D gene (8 bases). Per germline, CDR1 MNHEY and CDR2 SVGAGI. This CDR3 has 15 residues. V lost 2 bases, J lost 5 bases, and 16 bases lay in between. CDR3 in amino acids: CASSYGGGQANEQYF. The CDR3 DNA sequence: TGTGCCAGCAGTTACGGCGGGGGACAGGCCAACGAGCAGTACTTC.

CDR3 in DNA: TGCGCCAGCAGCTTCTCCACTAGCGGAACGAACACCGGGGAGCTGTTTTTT. It specifies CASSFSTSGTNTGELFF. The chain couples TRBV5-1 to TRBJ2-2, with 8 bases identical to TRBD2. V lost 2 bases and J lost 0; bases outside the gene matches: 6. CDR3 length equals 17 residues. Germline CDR1 is SGHRS and CDR2 is YFSETQ.

This clone is a singleton in its sample. V gene TRBV30 combines with J gene TRBJ2-2; D is perhaps TRBD1 (6 bases). Germline CDR1 and CDR2: GTSNPN and SVGIG (reference sequence). Trimming cost V 3 bases and J 5 bases, with 13 bases left between them. The CDR3 contains 14 residues. In nucleotides, the CDR3 is TGTGCCTGGAGAGTGCAAGGGGGAACCGGGGAGCTGTTTTTT. Translating gives CAWRVQGGTGELFF.

The chain combines TRBV5-6 with TRBJ2-7, with D hard to call. The length of the CDR3 is 13 residues. V lost 1 base to trimming and J lost 0 bases, with 5 bases between them. From germline, CDR1 is SGHDT and CDR2 YYEEEE. DNA of the CDR3: TGTGCCAGCAGCTTGAGCCACTCCTACGAGCAGTACTTC. Translating it yields CASSLSHSYEQYF.

V usage is TRBV12-5 and J usage is TRBJ2-2; the D gene is possibly TRBD2 (6 bases). CDR1 is LGHNT, CDR2 FRNRAP, per germline. The CDR3 runs to 14 residues. With 4 bases removed from V and 5 bases from J, the gap between germline ends came to 11 bases. CDR3 protein: CASGSEGSTGELFF. The CDR3 nucleotides read TGTGCTAGTGGTTCGGAGGGGTCTACCGGGGAGCTGTTTTTT.